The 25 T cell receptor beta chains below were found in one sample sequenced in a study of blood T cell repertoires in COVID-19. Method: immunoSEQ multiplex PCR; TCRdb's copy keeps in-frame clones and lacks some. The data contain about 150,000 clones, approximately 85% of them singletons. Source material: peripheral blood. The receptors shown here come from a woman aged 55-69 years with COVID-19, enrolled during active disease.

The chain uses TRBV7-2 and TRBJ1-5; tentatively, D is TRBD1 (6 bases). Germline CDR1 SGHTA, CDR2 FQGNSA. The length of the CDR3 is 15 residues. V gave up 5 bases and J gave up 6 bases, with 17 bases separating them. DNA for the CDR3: TGTGCCAGCAGCAGCAACAGGGTAAGGGGTCAGCCCCAGCATTTT. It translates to CASSSNRVRGQPQHF.

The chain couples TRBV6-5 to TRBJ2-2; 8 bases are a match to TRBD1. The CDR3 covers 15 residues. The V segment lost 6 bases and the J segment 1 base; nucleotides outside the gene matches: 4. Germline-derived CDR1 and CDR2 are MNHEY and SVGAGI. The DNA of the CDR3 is TGTGCCAGCAGCCGACAGGGGAGGAACACCGGGGAGCTGTTTTTT. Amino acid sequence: CASSRQGRNTGELFF.

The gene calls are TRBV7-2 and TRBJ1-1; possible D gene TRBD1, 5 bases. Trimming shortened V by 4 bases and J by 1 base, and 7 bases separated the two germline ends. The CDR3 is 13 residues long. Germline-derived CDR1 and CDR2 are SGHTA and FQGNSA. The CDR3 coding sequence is TGTGCCAGCAGCTATCAGGGGAACACTGAAGCTTTCTTT. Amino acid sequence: CASSYQGNTEAFF.

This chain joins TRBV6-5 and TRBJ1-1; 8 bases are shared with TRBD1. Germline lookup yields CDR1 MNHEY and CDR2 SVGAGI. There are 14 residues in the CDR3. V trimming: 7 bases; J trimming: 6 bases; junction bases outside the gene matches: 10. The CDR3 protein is CASITTGGTSEAFF. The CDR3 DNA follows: TGTGCCAGCATTACTACAGGGGGAACTTCTGAAGCTTTCTTT.

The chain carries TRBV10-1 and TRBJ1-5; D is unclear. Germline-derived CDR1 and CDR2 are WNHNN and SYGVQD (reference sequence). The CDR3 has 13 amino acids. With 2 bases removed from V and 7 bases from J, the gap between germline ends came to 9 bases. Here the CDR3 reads CASSEGQRQPQHF. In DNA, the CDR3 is TGCGCCAGCAGTGAGGGGCAACGGCAGCCCCAGCATTTT.

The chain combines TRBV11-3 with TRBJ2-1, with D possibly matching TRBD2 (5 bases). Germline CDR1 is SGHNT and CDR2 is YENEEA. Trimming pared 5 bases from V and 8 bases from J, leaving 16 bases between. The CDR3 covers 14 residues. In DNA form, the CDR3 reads TGTGCCAGCAGCCCTCGAAGTGAGGGAGATGAGCAGTTCTTC. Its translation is CASSPRSEGDEQFF. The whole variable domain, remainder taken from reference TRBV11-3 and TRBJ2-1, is EAGVVQSPRYKIIEKKQPVAFWCNPISGHNTLYWYLQNLGQGPELLIRYENEEAVDDSQLPKDRFSAERLKGVDSTLKIQPAELGDSAVYLCASSPRSEGDEQFFGPGTRLTVL.

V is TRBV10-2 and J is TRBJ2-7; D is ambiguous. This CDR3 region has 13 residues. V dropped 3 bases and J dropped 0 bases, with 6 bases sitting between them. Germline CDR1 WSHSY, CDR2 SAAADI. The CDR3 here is CASSETGSYEQYF. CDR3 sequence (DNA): TGCGCCAGCAGTGAAACGGGCTCCTACGAGCAGTACTTC.

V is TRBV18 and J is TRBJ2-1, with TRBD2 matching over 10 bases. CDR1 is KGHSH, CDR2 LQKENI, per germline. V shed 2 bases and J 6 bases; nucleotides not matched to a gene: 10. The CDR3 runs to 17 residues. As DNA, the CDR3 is TGTGCCAGCTCACCAAACCCCCCCAGCGGGAGGGCCAATGAGCAGTTCTTC. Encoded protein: CASSPNPPSGRANEQFF. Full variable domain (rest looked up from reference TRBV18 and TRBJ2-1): NAGVMQNPRHLVRRRGQEARLRCSPMKGHSHVYWYRQLPEEGLKFMVYLQKENIIDESGMPKERFSAEFPKEGPSILRIQQVVRGDSAAYFCASSPNPPSGRANEQFFGPGTRLTVL.

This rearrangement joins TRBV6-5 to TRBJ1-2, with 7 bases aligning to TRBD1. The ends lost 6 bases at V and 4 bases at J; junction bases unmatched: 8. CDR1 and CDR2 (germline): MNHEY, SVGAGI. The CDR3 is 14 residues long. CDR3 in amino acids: CASRRQGSFYGYTF. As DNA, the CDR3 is TGTGCCAGCAGACGACAGGGTTCCTTCTATGGCTACACCTTC.

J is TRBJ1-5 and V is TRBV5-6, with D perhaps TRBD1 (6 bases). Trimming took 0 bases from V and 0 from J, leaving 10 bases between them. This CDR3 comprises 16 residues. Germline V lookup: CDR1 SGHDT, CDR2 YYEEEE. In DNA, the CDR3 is TGTGCCAGCAGCTTGGGGGCGGGGGCTAGCAATCAGCCCCAGCATTTT. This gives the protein CASSLGAGASNQPQHF.

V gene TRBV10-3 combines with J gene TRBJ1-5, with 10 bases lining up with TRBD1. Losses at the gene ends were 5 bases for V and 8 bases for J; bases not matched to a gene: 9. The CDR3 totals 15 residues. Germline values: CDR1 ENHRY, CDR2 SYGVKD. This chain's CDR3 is CAISQDRGRTEPQHF. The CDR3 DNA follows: TGTGCCATCAGTCAAGACAGGGGGCGGACGGAGCCCCAGCATTTT.

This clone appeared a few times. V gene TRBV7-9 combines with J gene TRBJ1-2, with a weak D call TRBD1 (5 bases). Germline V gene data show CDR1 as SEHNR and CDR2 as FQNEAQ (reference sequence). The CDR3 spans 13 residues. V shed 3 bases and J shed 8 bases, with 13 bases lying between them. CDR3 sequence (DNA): TGTGCCAGCAGCTTCGGACAAGTTGTCGGCTACACCTTC. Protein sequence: CASSFGQVVGYTF.

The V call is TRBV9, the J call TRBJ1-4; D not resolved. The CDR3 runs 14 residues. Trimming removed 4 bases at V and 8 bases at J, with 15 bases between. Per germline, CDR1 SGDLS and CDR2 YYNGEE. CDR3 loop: CASSPHGDGEKLFF. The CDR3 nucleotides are TGTGCCAGCAGCCCCCACGGGGATGGAGAAAAACTGTTTTTT.

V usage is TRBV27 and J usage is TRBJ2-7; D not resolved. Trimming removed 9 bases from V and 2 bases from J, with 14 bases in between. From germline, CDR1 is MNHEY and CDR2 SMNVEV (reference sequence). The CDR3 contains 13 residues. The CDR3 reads CASGSTLAYEQYF. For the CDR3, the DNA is TGTGCCAGTGGGTCGACTCTCGCCTACGAGCAGTACTTC.

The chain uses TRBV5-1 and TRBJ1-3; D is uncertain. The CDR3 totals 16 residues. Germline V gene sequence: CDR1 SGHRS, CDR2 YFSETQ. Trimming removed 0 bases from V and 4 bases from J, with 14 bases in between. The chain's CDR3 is CASSLDPLGGGNTIYF. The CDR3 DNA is TGCGCCAGCAGCTTGGACCCATTGGGAGGCGGAAACACCATATATTTT.

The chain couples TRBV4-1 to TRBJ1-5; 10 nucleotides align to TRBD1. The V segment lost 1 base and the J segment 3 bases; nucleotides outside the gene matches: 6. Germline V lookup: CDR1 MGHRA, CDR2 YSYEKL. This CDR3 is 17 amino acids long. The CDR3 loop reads CASSQGTGGYINQPQHF. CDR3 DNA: TGCGCCAGCAGCCAAGGGACAGGGGGATATATCAATCAGCCCCAGCATTTT.

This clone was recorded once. CDR3 loop: CASSPRGHQPQHF. CDR3 nucleotides: TGTGCCAGCAGTCCCAGGGGCCATCAGCCCCAGCATTTT. This chain joins TRBV6-5 and TRBJ1-5, with D possibly TRBD1 on 6 matching bases. The CDR3 consists of 13 residues. The V gene lost 5 bases and the J gene lost 5 bases, with 10 bases spanning the gap. In germline, CDR1 is MNHEY, CDR2 SVGAGI.

CDR3 DNA: TGCGCCAGCAGCCAAGGCGCAGGTTTTCTTGGCTACACCTTC. Its translation is CASSQGAGFLGYTF. This chain uses TRBV4-1 with TRBJ1-2, with unresolved D. Trimming stripped 1 base from V and 7 bases from J, with 13 bases between. The CDR3 runs 14 residues. Germline CDR1 is MGHRA and CDR2 is YSYEKL.

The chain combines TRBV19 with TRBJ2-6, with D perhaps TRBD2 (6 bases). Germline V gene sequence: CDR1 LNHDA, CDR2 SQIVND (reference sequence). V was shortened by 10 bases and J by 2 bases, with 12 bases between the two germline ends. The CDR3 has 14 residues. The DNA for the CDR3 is TGTGCCACTGAGGCGGGACCTGGGGCCAACGTCCTGACTTTC. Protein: CATEAGPGANVLTF.

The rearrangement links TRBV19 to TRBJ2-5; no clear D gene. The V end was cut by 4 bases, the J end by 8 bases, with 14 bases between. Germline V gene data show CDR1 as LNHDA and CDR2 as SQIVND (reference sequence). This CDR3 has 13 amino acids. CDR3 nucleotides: TGTGCCAGTAGTACCTCGATATTGCGAACCCAGTACTTC. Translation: CASSTSILRTQYF.

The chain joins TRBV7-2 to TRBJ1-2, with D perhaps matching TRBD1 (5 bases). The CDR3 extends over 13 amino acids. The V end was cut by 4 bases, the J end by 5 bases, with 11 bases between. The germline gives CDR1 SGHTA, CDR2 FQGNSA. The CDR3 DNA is TGTGCCAGCAGCTCACGGCGACAGTATGGCTACACCTTC. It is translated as CASSSRRQYGYTF. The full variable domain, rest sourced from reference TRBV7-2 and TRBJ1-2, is GAGVSQSPSNKVTEKGKDVELRCDPISGHTALYWYRQSLGQGLEFLIYFQGNSAPDKSGLPSDRFSAERTGGSVSTLTIQRTQQEDSAVYLCASSSRRQYGYTFGSGTRLTVV.

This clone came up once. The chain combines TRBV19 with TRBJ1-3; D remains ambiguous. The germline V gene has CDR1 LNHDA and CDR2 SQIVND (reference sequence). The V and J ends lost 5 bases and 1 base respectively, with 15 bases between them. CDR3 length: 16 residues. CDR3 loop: CASSRRVYSSGNTIYF. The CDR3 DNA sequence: TGTGCCAGTAGTCGTCGGGTCTATTCTTCTGGAAACACCATATATTTT.

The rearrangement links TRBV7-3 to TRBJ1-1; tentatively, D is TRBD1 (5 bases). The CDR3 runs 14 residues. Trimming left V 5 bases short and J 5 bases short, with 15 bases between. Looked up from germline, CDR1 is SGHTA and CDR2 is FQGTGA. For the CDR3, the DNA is TGTGCCAGCAGCCCCGGGGGGTCAGGTACTGAAGCTTTCTTT. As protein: CASSPGGSGTEAFF.

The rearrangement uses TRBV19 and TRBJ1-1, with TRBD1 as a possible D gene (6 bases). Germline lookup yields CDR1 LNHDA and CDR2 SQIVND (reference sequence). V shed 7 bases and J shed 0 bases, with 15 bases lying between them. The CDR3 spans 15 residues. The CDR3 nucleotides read TGTGCCAGTAAAGGGGGGGCGCCCATGAACACTGAAGCTTTCTTT. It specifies CASKGGAPMNTEAFF.

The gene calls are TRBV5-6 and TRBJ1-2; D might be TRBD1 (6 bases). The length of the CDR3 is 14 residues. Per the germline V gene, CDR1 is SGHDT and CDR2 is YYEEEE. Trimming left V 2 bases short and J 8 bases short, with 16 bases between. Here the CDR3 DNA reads TGTGCCAGCAGCTTACGGCAGGGGAAGATGGGCTACACCTTC. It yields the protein CASSLRQGKMGYTF.